This entry lists 13 T cell receptor beta chains sequenced from one sample in a study of vaccination and CD4 T cells after COVID-19. The antigens these receptors bind are not known. Cultured CD4+ T cell DNA was sequenced using the Oncomine TCR Beta short-read assay. It was from cultured CD4+ T cells that genomic DNA was extracted. TCRdb redid the calling of the PCR reads with MiXCR, one entry per CDR3 protein. The repertoire consists of about 10,000 distinct CDR3 sequences, with around 28% occurring once and the leading ten covering roughly 21%. Treatment in this sample: approximately 9-day PBMC culture with coronavirus spike peptide pools or control peptides (ViraFEST assay). Prior to the COVID-19 pandemic (2011-2018), the unexposed donor's CD4+ T cells were collected. Material: CD4+ T cells from blood, cultured in vitro. The receptors were sampled from a human donor in good health.

This clonotype was detected a few times. This chain joins TRBV20-1 and TRBJ2-3, with TRBD1 matching over 9 bases. CDR3 length: 15 amino acids. The J segment lost 4 bases and the V segment lost 5 bases, leaving 10 bases of the junction unmatched. Germline V gene data show CDR1 as DFQATT and CDR2 as SNEGSKA (reference sequence). In DNA form, the CDR3 reads TGCAGTGCTCAAGCCACAGGGGGCGCCGCAGATACGCAGTATTTT. It yields the protein CSAQATGGAADTQYF.

The V gene is TRBV10-2, the J gene TRBJ1-5, with D possibly matching TRBD1 (6 bases). The CDR3 covers 15 residues. V lost 6 bases and J 5 bases, leaving 17 bases between the germline ends. Germline CDR1 is WSHSY and CDR2 is SAAADI. CDR3 protein: CASRSLAGEDQPQHF. In nucleotides, the CDR3 is TGCGCCAGCAGGTCCCTCGCAGGGGAGGATCAGCCCCAGCATTTT.

This clonotype was seen only a few times. The chain employs TRBV7-3 and TRBJ2-3; the D call may be TRBD1 or TRBD2 (5 bases each). The V gene's germline CDR1 is SGHTA and CDR2 FQGTGA. Trimming took off 5 bases at V and 2 bases at J, with 20 bases between the two ends. The CDR3 is 17 amino acids. The CDR3 here is CASSPGSGPAPTDTQYF. CDR3 nucleotides: TGTGCCAGCAGCCCCGGGTCGGGGCCCGCGCCCACAGATACGCAGTATTTT. Full variable domain (missing parts from reference TRBV7-3 and TRBJ2-3): GAGVSQTPSNKVTEKGKYVELRCDPISGHTALYWYRQSLGQGPEFLIYFQGTGAADDSGLPNDRFFAVRPEGSVSTLKIQRTERGDSAVYLCASSPGSGPAPTDTQYFGPGTRLTVL.

The chain is built from TRBV28 and TRBJ2-3; 10 nucleotides agree with TRBD2. This CDR3 is built from 15 residues. The V gene's germline CDR1 is MDHEN and CDR2 SYDVKM. J was trimmed by 4 bases and V by 11 bases; bases with no gene match: 12. The CDR3 nucleotides are TGTGCCCTTTTGACTAGCGGGCACGGGGCAGATACGCAGTATTTT. This translates into CALLTSGHGADTQYF.

The chain has TRBV24-1 and TRBJ2-1; D may be TRBD1 (5 bases). The CDR3 totals 15 residues. Trimming removed 3 bases at V and 6 bases at J, with 14 bases between. Per the germline V gene, CDR1 is KGHDR and CDR2 is SFDVKD. The CDR3 is CATSDPRPRGNEQFF. The CDR3 DNA sequence: TGTGCCACCAGTGATCCCAGGCCTAGGGGCAATGAGCAGTTCTTC.

This clonotype was observed a handful of times. The V call is TRBV4-2, the J call TRBJ2-3, with TRBD2 identical over 10 bases. The CDR3 is 15 residues long. The V segment lost 4 bases and the J segment 8 bases; nucleotides outside the gene matches: 9. Germline lookup yields CDR1 LGHNA and CDR2 YNFKEQ. The CDR3 DNA sequence: TGTGCCAGCAGCCTCCCAGGGGGACTAGCGACTACGCAGTATTTT. Protein product: CASSLPGGLATTQYF.

The rearrangement uses TRBV7-9 and TRBJ2-3; 9 nucleotides match TRBD2. V trimming: 1 base; J trimming: 0 bases; junction bases outside the gene matches: 8. The germline V gene has CDR1 SEHNR and CDR2 FQNEAQ (reference sequence). The CDR3 consists of 18 residues. CDR3 loop: CASSLVGGGRDSTDTQYF. The CDR3 nucleotides are TGTGCCAGCAGCTTAGTAGGTGGCGGGAGGGATAGCACAGATACGCAGTATTTT. Drawing the rest from reference TRBV7-9 and TRBJ2-3, the complete variable domain is DTGVSQNPRHKITKRGQNVTFRCDPISEHNRLYWYRQTLGQGPEFLTYFQNEAQLEKSRLLSDRFSAERPKGSFSTLEIQRTEQGDSAMYLCASSLVGGGRDSTDTQYFGPGTRLTVL.

The chain is built from TRBV30 and TRBJ2-5, with D possibly matching TRBD2 (7 bases). Trimming stripped 1 base from V and 4 bases from J, with 13 bases between. Germline CDR1 GTSNPN, CDR2 SVGIG (reference sequence). There are 14 residues in the CDR3. In DNA, the CDR3 is TGTGCCTGGAGTGGAGGGGGGGGTGGAGAGACCCAGTACTTC. Protein: CAWSGGGGGETQYF.

The CDR3 is CASSEALGSRNQPQHF. The CDR3, as DNA: TGTGCCAGCAGTGAAGCGCTTGGCTCACGTAATCAGCCCCAGCATTTT. This chain links TRBV2 with TRBJ1-5; D is undetermined. CDR3 length: 16 residues. The V end lost 0 bases, the J end lost 4 bases, and 13 bases lay between the germline ends. Germline CDR1 reads SNHLY; CDR2 reads FYNNEI.

The rearrangement joins TRBV19 to TRBJ1-1; D uncertain. CDR1 is LNHDA, CDR2 SQIVND, per germline (reference sequence). The CDR3 is 13 amino acids. V was pared by 3 bases and J by 1 base, with 6 bases between. DNA for the CDR3: TGTGCCAGTAGTATGTCCACGAACACTGAAGCTTTCTTT. It translates to CASSMSTNTEAFF.

This clonotype came up a few times. The CDR3 loop is CASSLGQGRITEAFF. The CDR3 region has the DNA TGTGCCAGCAGCCTCGGACAGGGCAGAATCACTGAAGCTTTCTTT. The gene calls are TRBV7-3 and TRBJ1-1, with 8 bases matching TRBD1. The V gene end was trimmed by 5 bases and the J gene end by 4 bases; junction bases not matched to a gene: 9. Per germline, CDR1 SGHTA and CDR2 FQGTGA. This CDR3 is built from 15 residues. Full variable domain (outside the CDR3, taken from reference TRBV7-3 and TRBJ1-1): GAGVSQTPSNKVTEKGKYVELRCDPISGHTALYWYRQSLGQGPEFLIYFQGTGAADDSGLPNDRFFAVRPEGSVSTLKIQRTERGDSAVYLCASSLGQGRITEAFFGQGTRLTVV.

This clonotype was observed a few times. V gene TRBV20-1 combines with J gene TRBJ2-7; TRBD2 matches at 9 bases. Germline V gene data show CDR1 as DFQATT and CDR2 as SNEGSKA (reference sequence). J gave up 4 bases and V 6 bases, and 7 bases lay outside the gene matches. The CDR3 sequence is 13 residues long. The CDR3 loop reads CSAVATSGYEQYF. The CDR3 DNA reads TGCAGTGCCGTGGCGACTAGCGGTTACGAGCAGTACTTC.

The rearrangement joins TRBV7-9 to TRBJ2-1, with TRBD2 matching 7 bases. V shed 3 bases, J shed 4 bases, and the junction held 6 bases outside the gene matches. Germline CDR1 reads SEHNR; CDR2 reads FQNEAQ (reference sequence). This CDR3 contains 15 residues. The CDR3 loop reads CASSLGPAGYNEQFF. In DNA form, the CDR3 reads TGTGCCAGCAGCTTGGGACCAGCGGGATACAATGAGCAGTTCTTC.